Below, 4 T cell receptor beta chains from the same sample are listed, as sequenced in a study of regulatory T cells in long-lasting Graves disease. Regarding time point: newly diagnosed GD, antithyroid drugs for less than 3 months. The TCR library was made from RNA that had been extracted from PBMCs in TRIzol. In building TCR beta libraries, iRepertoire HTBI primers were used together with Arm-PCR of CDR3 regions. TCRdb analysed the multiplex PCR reads with MiXCR anew, one entry per CDR3 protein. The sample lists under 800,000 distinct CDR3 sequences; around 15% were seen once. The data also belong to a second study, concerning T cells in Graves' hyperthyroidism and ophthalmopathy.

Sample: peripheral blood mononuclear cells (PBMCs), taken at new diagnosis, from a patient treated with antithyroid drugs. The source of these receptors is a woman aged 25-40 years with Graves disease.

A few counts support this clonotype. CDR3 in DNA: TGTGCCAGCAGTTTTTCCCGGGACAGGGGGCAGGTGTTTTCGGGAAACACCATATATTTT. As protein: CASSFSRDRGQVFSGNTIYF. The chain has TRBV27 and TRBJ1-3; 12 nucleotides agree with TRBD1. The CDR3 is 20 residues long. Unmatched junction bases numbered 16, after V lost 3 bases and J lost 4 bases. Germline lookup yields CDR1 MNHEY and CDR2 SMNVEV (reference sequence).

This clonotype was found many times. The chain recombines TRBV6-1 with TRBJ2-5, with TRBD2 matching 7 bases. The CDR3 totals 15 residues. The junction had 8 bases not matched to a gene; V was cut back by 6 bases and J by 1 base. CDR1 is MNHNS, CDR2 SASEGT, per germline. CDR3 coding DNA: TGTGCCAGCAGAACCCCTAGCGGAGCCCAAGAGACCCAGTACTTC. Its protein is CASRTPSGAQETQYF.

This clonotype was counted ten times or more. This chain uses TRBV2 with TRBJ2-7, with D possibly TRBD1 on 6 matching bases. V lost 6 bases, J lost 3 bases, and 18 bases lay in between. Germline CDR1 SNHLY, CDR2 FYNNEI. This CDR3 is 15 amino acids long. This chain's CDR3 is CASRISGTQSYEQYF. In DNA form, the CDR3 reads TGTGCCAGCAGGATTTCCGGGACACAAAGCTACGAGCAGTACTTC.

The CDR3 region is CASLPTGRVNTEAFF. The CDR3 coding sequence is TGTGCCAGCCTACCAACGGGCCGGGTGAACACTGAAGCTTTCTTT. The chain is built from TRBV6-2 or TRBV6-3 and TRBJ1-1; D is ambiguous. V was cut by 8 bases and J by 0 bases, with 16 bases left in between. Per germline, CDR1 MNHEY and CDR2 SVGEGT. The CDR3 covers 15 residues.